Here is one T cell receptor beta chain with its context. Its antigen remains unidentified. Sequencing used immunoSEQ multiplex PCR; TCRdb keeps in-frame clones, though not all of them. The sample shows around 70,000 clones, approximately 90% of them seen only once. The data are from a study of lymphopenia after photon versus proton radiotherapy. General observations from the study: Relative stability marked proton patients; photon patients lost diversity and naive cells.

The CDR3 is 14 amino acids. With 6 bases clipped from V and 10 bases from J, the junction kept 13 bases outside the gene matches. CDR1 and CDR2 (germline): ENHRY, SYGVKD. The sequences come from peripheral blood, collected from a patient treated with photon-based radiotherapy. This clonotype was sampled from a woman in her seventies with pancreatic cancer. The gene calls are TRBV10-3 and TRBJ1-1; 8 bases fit TRBD1. CDR3 region: CAIRPGQGHGRAFF. CDR3 coding DNA: TGTGCCATCAGACCCGGACAGGGACACGGTCGAGCTTTCTTT.